These 7 T cell receptor beta chains came from one sample sequenced in a study of blood T cell repertoires in COVID-19. Clones were sequenced by immunoSEQ multiplex PCR, and TCRdb holds only the in-frame ones, with some missing. The table shows 150,000 to 180,000 clones, with 70% to 85% occurring only once. The sample was peripheral blood. These receptor sequences come from a man aged 55 to 70 with COVID-19, enrolled during active disease.

This rearrangement joins TRBV5-4 to TRBJ2-1; 11 positions match TRBD1. V lost 1 base to trimming and J lost 8 bases; unmatched junction nucleotides: 11. From germline, CDR1 is SGHNT and CDR2 YYREEE (reference sequence). CDR3 length: 17 amino acids. Here the CDR3 DNA reads TGTGCCAGCAGCTTGTGGGGTTGGGACAGGGGGAACCATGAGCAGTTCTTC. It encodes CASSLWGWDRGNHEQFF.

This chain connects TRBV7-6 to TRBJ2-1; 15 bases fit TRBD2. Germline V gene sequence: CDR1 SGHVS, CDR2 FNYEAQ. The CDR3 covers 17 residues. Trimming cost V 5 bases and J 4 bases; bases outside gene matches: 6. As DNA, the CDR3 is TGTGCCAGCAGCCCCACTGGACTAGCGGGGGGGTACAATGAGCAGTTCTTC. Translated: CASSPTGLAGGYNEQFF.

The J gene is TRBJ1-2, the V gene TRBV6-1, with D possibly being TRBD1 (5 bases). The CDR3 is 15 amino acids. V was cut by 1 base and J by 4 bases, with 13 bases left in between. Germline CDR1 reads MNHNS; CDR2 reads SASEGT. The CDR3 loop reads CASSEGIGTSYGYTF. The CDR3 nucleotides are TGTGCCAGCAGTGAAGGTATAGGGACTAGCTATGGCTACACCTTC.

V and J are TRBV6-2 or TRBV6-3 and TRBJ1-1; D is unresolved. Trimming stripped 2 bases from V and 5 bases from J, with 6 bases between. The length of the CDR3 is 12 residues. Looked up from germline, CDR1 is MNHEY and CDR2 is SVGEGT. CDR3 region: CASSYPRTEAFF. The CDR3 nucleotides read TGTGCCAGCAGTTACCCCCGGACTGAAGCTTTCTTT.

V usage is TRBV28 and J usage is TRBJ2-7; a weak D match, TRBD2 (5 bases). Germline loops: CDR1 MDHEN, CDR2 SYDVKM. Trimming took off 7 bases at V and 3 bases at J, with 19 bases between the two ends. This CDR3 comprises 15 residues. CDR3: CASTPPEEEVYEQYF. The CDR3 DNA reads TGTGCCAGCACCCCCCCCGAGGAGGAGGTCTACGAGCAGTACTTC. Looking up the rest from reference TRBV28 and TRBJ2-7 gives the full variable domain: DVKVTQSSRYLVKRTGEKVFLECVQDMDHENMFWYRQDPGLGLRLIYFSYDVKMKEKGDIPEGYSVSREKKERFSLILESASTNQTSMYLCASTPPEEEVYEQYFGPGTRLTVT.

The chain carries TRBV5-4 and TRBJ2-1; 11 bases line up with TRBD2. CDR3 size: 16 residues. Per the germline V gene, CDR1 is SGHNT and CDR2 is YYREEE (reference sequence). J was trimmed by 4 bases and V by 4 bases; bases with no gene match: 7. In nucleotides, the CDR3 is TGTGCCAGCAGCATGGGGACTAGCGGAAGTTACAATGAGCAGTTCTTC. It encodes CASSMGTSGSYNEQFF.

This chain joins TRBV7-9 and TRBJ1-6; 9 nucleotides align to TRBD1. Unmatched junction bases numbered 6, after V lost 5 bases and J lost 7 bases. The CDR3 has 15 amino acids. Germline loops: CDR1 SEHNR, CDR2 FQNEAQ (reference sequence). As DNA, the CDR3 is TGTGCCAGCAGCCTCGGGGACAGGGCAAATTCACCCCTCCACTTT. This codes for CASSLGDRANSPLHF.